These T cell receptor beta chains were read from a single sample in a study of cytomegalovirus exposure and HLA in healthy donors. Produced via immunoSEQ multiplex PCR; TCRdb's table is partial and in-frame only. The sample records under 150,000 clones, about 73% being singletons. The sample comprised PBMCs. These receptors came from a woman aged 40-49 years in good health and CMV-seronegative. Both conserved end residues are part of each CDR3. A D gene is named only where the DNA matches it firmly. The size field is filled for only some rows; it gives once, few, many or a size class.

-,TRBV21-1,TRBJ2-7,-,15,TGTGCCAGCAGCAAAGGACGGAACTACTCCTACGAGCAGTACTTC,CASSKGRNYSYEQYF
-,TRBV21-1,TRBJ2-2,-,15,TGTGCCAGCAGCGGCGGGGTAGCGGGAGTCGGGGAGCTGTTTTTT,CASSGGVAGVGELFF
TRBD1,TRBV5-6,TRBJ2-1,-,15,TGTGCCAGCAGCTCGGGACAGGGGGCACGGAATGAGCAGTTCTTC,CASSSGQGARNEQFF
TRBD2,TRBV5-6,TRBJ2-7,-,15,TGTGCCAGCAGATTTACCCCCGGGGGGGCCTACGAGCAGTACTTC,CASRFTPGGAYEQYF
TRBD1,TRBV4-1,TRBJ1-2,-,19,TGCGCCAGCAGCCAAGAATACGGGACAGGGGTCGCTCTGAACTATGGCTACACCTTC,CASSQEYGTGVALNYGYTF
TRBD2,TRBV5-4,TRBJ2-1,-,15,TGTGCCAGCAGCCTAGCGGGAAGCTCCTACAATGAGCAGTTCTTC,CASSLAGSSYNEQFF
-,TRBV10-3,TRBJ2-7,few,11,TGTGCCTCTGCGATCTCCTACGAGCAGTACTTC,CASAISYEQYF
TRBD2,TRBV18,TRBJ2-3,-,14,TGTGCCAGCTCACTCGGGCTGACTAGCCGATCGCAGTATTTT,CASSLGLTSRSQYF
TRBD2,TRBV19,TRBJ2-3,-,17,TGTGCCAGTAGTCCCACCAGGACTAGCGGGGGCACAGATACGCAGTATTTT,CASSPTRTSGGTDTQYF
-,TRBV28,TRBJ1-2,-,12,TGTGCCAGCAGCTGGCGGGGAGGTGGCTACACCTTC,CASSWRGGGYTF
TRBD1,TRBV11-2,TRBJ1-1,-,14,TGTGCCAGCAGACTAGGGACAGGAAACACTGAAGCTTTCTTT,CASRLGTGNTEAFF
TRBD2,TRBV9,TRBJ2-1,once,16,TGTGCCAGCACCTTTTCTAGCGGATCAACCTACAATGAGCAGTTCTTC,CASTFSSGSTYNEQFF
-,TRBV29-1,TRBJ1-2,-,14,TGCAGCGTTGAAAGGGGTACAGGGAGCTATGGCTACACCTTC,CSVERGTGSYGYTF
-,TRBV7-9,TRBJ2-4,-,15,TGTGCCAGCAGCCGAGGGGGGGACCCCAAAAACATTCAGTACTTC,CASSRGGDPKNIQYF
-,TRBV7-7,TRBJ2-5,-,14,TGTGCTAGCAGCTTACTGTTTAGTCAAGAGACCCAGTACTTC,CASSLLFSQETQYF
-,TRBV10-1,TRBJ1-1,-,14,TGCGCCAGCAGTGAGTCGGCGGGAAACACTGAAGCTTTCTTT,CASSESAGNTEAFF
TRBD1,TRBV7-9,TRBJ2-2,-,14,TGTGCCAGCAGCCTGGACAGGGACACCGGGGAGCTGTTTTTT,CASSLDRDTGELFF
-,TRBV10-1,TRBJ2-2,few,15,TGCGCCAGCAGTGAGTCGAGCGCAGAATCCGGGGAGCTGTTTTTT,CASSESSAESGELFF
TRBD1,TRBV27,TRBJ2-7,few,14,TGTGCCAGCAAGGGACAGGGGGCTTCGTACGAGCAGTACTTC,CASKGQGASYEQYF
-,TRBV10-2,TRBJ2-7,-,15,TGCGCCAGCAGTCCGGACATATTCCCAGTCTACGAGCAGTACTTC,CASSPDIFPVYEQYF
TRBD2,TRBV2,TRBJ2-5,-,18,TGTGCCAGCAGTGAACTTTTGCTCGGGCTAGCGGGAGGAAAGACCCAGTACTTC,CASSELLLGLAGGKTQYF
-,TRBV11-2,TRBJ2-7,-,13,TGTGCCAGCAGTACGGGGTTATCGTACGAGCAGTACTTC,CASSTGLSYEQYF
TRBD2,TRBV7-2,TRBJ2-3,-,14,TGTGCCAGCAGCCTGGGACTAGCCGCAGATACGCAGTATTTT,CASSLGLAADTQYF
-,TRBV7-9,TRBJ1-2,-,10,TGTGCCAGCAGCTTACGTGGCTACACCTTC,CASSLRGYTF
TRBD2,TRBV28,TRBJ2-5,-,19,TGTGCCAGCAGCCTCCTCGGGACTAGCGGAGTACCTCTCGGGGAGACCCAGTACTTC,CASSLLGTSGVPLGETQYF
TRBD1,TRBV10-3,TRBJ1-2,-,13,TGTGCCATCAGGGACGACAGGGCGCATGGCTACACCTTC,CAIRDDRAHGYTF